This T cell receptor beta chain appears in the sequencing data of a study of blood T cell repertoires in COVID-19. Study-wide context: Samples of COVID-19 (acute and convalescent) were obtained from the United States, Italy and Spain. PBMCs, B-cell-depleted T cells, or T cells were the source of the cDNA or gDNA that made up the material.

Per the authors' pipeline: Estimates of nucleated cell counts were drawn from the amplification of reference gene primers. Some clones are missing from TCRdb's copy, which holds only in-frame ones; the method was immunoSEQ multiplex PCR. For V, J and clone size, that table is used; D and trimming come from the DNA. Of 95,000 to 110,000 clones listed, nearly 90% are singletons. Trimming took 5 bases from V and 5 from J; bases not matched to a gene: 7. CDR1 is SNHLY and CDR2 is FYNNEI in the germline V gene. This CDR3 has 16 residues. Sequencing was performed on peripheral blood. This TCR was recovered from a middle-aged man in a cohort sampled during active COVID-19. The V gene is TRBV2, the J gene TRBJ2-2, with 11 bases matching TRBD1. CDR3 amino acids: CASSRTGGASTGELFF. CDR3 nucleotides: TGTGCCAGCAGTAGGACAGGGGGCGCCTCTACCGGGGAGCTGTTTTTT.